Listed here are 7 T cell receptor beta chains from one sample, sequenced in a study of OX40 agonist ivuxolimab in advanced cancers. Sequencing used immunoSEQ multiplex PCR; TCRdb keeps in-frame clones, though not all of them. The sample holds roughly 100,000 clones; roughly 90% are singletons and the top ten take roughly 5%. The sample was CD4+ or CD8+ T cells sorted from blood, taken in a trial of the OX40 agonist ivuxolimab. The receptor set was obtained from an adult with an advanced solid tumor such as melanoma, head and neck, liver or kidney cancer.

The chain links TRBV7-8 to TRBJ1-6; the D gene is possibly TRBD1 (5 bases). Germline V gene data show CDR1 as SGHVS and CDR2 as FQNEAQ. The CDR3 has 17 residues. V lost 4 bases, J lost 9 bases, and 22 bases lay in between. The CDR3 protein is CASSSPSSTAMSSPLHF. The CDR3 DNA is TGTGCCAGCAGCTCCCCATCCTCGACAGCGATGAGTTCACCCCTCCACTTT.

V and J are TRBV6-5 and TRBJ2-5; 8 bases are a match to TRBD2. The J call may be incorrect, as the DNA end agrees better with TRBJ2-7. The germline CDR1 and CDR2 sequences are MNHEY and SVGAGI. The CDR3 is 15 residues long. The CDR3 DNA reads as TGTGCCAGCAGTTACCGGAGCGGGAGCTCCTACGAGCAGTACTTC. This encodes CASSYRSGSSYEQYF.

The chain joins TRBV6-6 to TRBJ1-1, with a possible D match to TRBD1 (5 bases). Germline-derived CDR1 and CDR2 are MNHNY and SVGAGI (reference sequence). Trimming pared 0 bases from V and 5 bases from J, leaving 13 bases between. The CDR3 consists of 15 residues. CDR3 DNA sequence: TGTGCCAGCAGTTACTCCCTTAGAGAGGGGACTGAAGCTTTCTTT. Its translation is CASSYSLREGTEAFF.

The genes are TRBV18 and TRBJ1-2; D gene uncertain. The ends were cut back, 0 bases at V and 5 bases at J, with 10 bases in the middle. Germline CDR1 and CDR2: KGHSH and LQKENI. The length of the CDR3 is 14 residues. This chain's CDR3 is CASSPPAGSYGYTF. Here the CDR3 DNA reads TGTGCCAGCTCACCACCCGCAGGCTCGTATGGCTACACCTTC.

V usage is TRBV2 and J usage is TRBJ1-6, with D perhaps TRBD1 (6 bases). The germline V gene encodes CDR1 SNHLY and CDR2 FYNNEI. The CDR3 totals 13 residues. Trimming took off 11 bases at V and 8 bases at J, with 16 bases between the two ends. CDR3 coding DNA: TGTGCCTGCGGGACAAGCAGTTATTCACCCCTCCACTTT. It encodes CACGTSSYSPLHF.

For the CDR3, the DNA is TGCGCCAGCAGCTTCTCCACTCATAGCGGCTCCTACGAGCAGTACTTC. As protein: CASSFSTHSGSYEQYF. The chain links TRBV4-3 to TRBJ2-7; D perhaps matches TRBD2 (6 bases). This CDR3 contains 16 residues. The germline V and J ends were trimmed by 5 bases and 0 bases, with 17 bases remaining between them. Per germline, CDR1 LGHNA and CDR2 YSLEER.

The rearrangement links TRBV11-1 to TRBJ2-3; possibly TRBD2 for D (5 bases). V shed 5 bases and J shed 1 base, with 10 bases lying between them. This CDR3 is 14 amino acids long. Germline lookup yields CDR1 SGHAT and CDR2 FQDESV (reference sequence). For the CDR3, the DNA is TGTGCCAGCAGCGGCCGGACTCGCACAGATACGCAGTATTTT. Translating gives CASSGRTRTDTQYF.